Listed below are T cell receptor beta chains from one sample, sequenced in a study of CD8 T cells in ankylosing spondylitis. MiXCR was run by TCRdb on the 5' RACE reads, yielding one entry per CDR3 protein. Altogether roughly 400,000 distinct CDR3 sequences are present, approximately 20% being singletons, with the ten largest covering about a sixth. Input material: blood, either unsorted or a sorted T cell fraction (not recorded which). The source of these receptors is a male donor with ankylosing spondylitis. Each CDR3 is given with its conserved first and last residue. Fields, in order: V gene, J gene, D gene, clone size, CDR3 DNA, CDR3 protein. D genes are given only for firm matches. Some rows mark clone size as missing; the rest say once, few, many or name a class of expanded clone.

v_gene: TRBV20-1; j_gene: TRBJ2-4; d_gene: NA; abundance: few; CDR3nt: TGCAGTGCTAGAGACTTTAGGGTTAACTCCAAAAACATTCAGTACTTC; CDR3aa: CSARDFRVNSKNIQYF
v_gene: TRBV3-1; j_gene: TRBJ2-2; d_gene: NA; abundance: NA; CDR3nt: TGTGCCAGCAGCCCCCCCTACAGGGCCCCGAACACCGGGGAGCTGTTTTTT; CDR3aa: CASSPPYRAPNTGELFF
v_gene: TRBV28; j_gene: TRBJ2-3; d_gene: NA; abundance: few; CDR3nt: TGTGCCAGCAGTTTATGGACAATACAGGGCCCATTAACCACAGATACGCAGTATTTT; CDR3aa: CASSLWTIQGPLTTDTQYF
v_gene: TRBV18; j_gene: TRBJ2-5; d_gene: NA; abundance: NA; CDR3nt: TGTGCCAGCTCACAAACGGGGGAGACCCAGTACTTC; CDR3aa: CASSQTGETQYF
v_gene: TRBV5-5; j_gene: TRBJ1-5; d_gene: NA; abundance: NA; CDR3nt: TGTGCCAGCAGCTTGATCCCAGGGAAGTTTGATCAGCCCCAGCATTTT; CDR3aa: CASSLIPGKFDQPQHF
v_gene: TRBV7-2; j_gene: TRBJ1-4; d_gene: TRBD1; abundance: few; CDR3nt: TGTGCCAGCAGCTTAGTTGCAGGGGGCCGTAATGAAAAACTGTTTTTT; CDR3aa: CASSLVAGGRNEKLFF
v_gene: TRBV29-1; j_gene: TRBJ2-7; d_gene: NA; abundance: once; CDR3nt: TGCAGCGTTACCCCCGGGACACCCACCTACGAGCAGTACTTC; CDR3aa: CSVTPGTPTYEQYF
v_gene: TRBV24-1; j_gene: TRBJ1-1; d_gene: TRBD1; abundance: NA; CDR3nt: TGTGCCACCAGTGAATCCGGACAGGGGAGCCAAGCTTTCTTT; CDR3aa: CATSESGQGSQAFF
v_gene: TRBV4-3; j_gene: TRBJ1-4; d_gene: TRBD1; abundance: NA; CDR3nt: TGCGCCAGCAGCCAAGACAGGACAGGAGTGGCTGAAAAACTGTTTTTT; CDR3aa: CASSQDRTGVAEKLFF
v_gene: TRBV3-1; j_gene: TRBJ1-1; d_gene: TRBD1; abundance: NA; CDR3nt: TGTGCCAGCGGACAGGTCGGAAGAGCTTTCTTT; CDR3aa: CASGQVGRAFF
v_gene: TRBV5-1; j_gene: TRBJ2-7; d_gene: TRBD1; abundance: NA; CDR3nt: TGCGCCAGCAGCCCCGGGACAGGGAGTTCCGAGCAGTACTTC; CDR3aa: CASSPGTGSSEQYF
v_gene: TRBV5-1; j_gene: TRBJ2-4; d_gene: NA; abundance: NA; CDR3nt: TGCGCCAGCAGTACCACCAGGGGTGCCAGCATTCAGTACTTC; CDR3aa: CASSTTRGASIQYF
v_gene: TRBV7-3; j_gene: TRBJ2-5; d_gene: TRBD1; abundance: few; CDR3nt: TGTGCCAGCAGCTTAACGGACAGGGGAGGGGAGACCCAGTACTTC; CDR3aa: CASSLTDRGGETQYF
v_gene: TRBV12-3/TRBV12-4; j_gene: TRBJ1-5; d_gene: NA; abundance: once; CDR3nt: TGTGCCAGCAGTTGGGTGGGGGGCTATAGCAATCAGCCCCAGCATTTT; CDR3aa: CASSWVGGYSNQPQHF
v_gene: TRBV6-5; j_gene: TRBJ2-7; d_gene: NA; abundance: few; CDR3nt: TGTGCCAGCAGTTACGTGGAGACCTACGAGCAGTACTTC; CDR3aa: CASSYVETYEQYF
v_gene: TRBV20-1; j_gene: TRBJ1-1; d_gene: TRBD1; abundance: few; CDR3nt: TGCAGTGCTACCAGGGGGCGCAGGACTGAAGCTTTCTTT; CDR3aa: CSATRGRRTEAFF
v_gene: TRBV20-1; j_gene: TRBJ2-5; d_gene: TRBD2; abundance: NA; CDR3nt: TGCAGTGCTGCTAGCGGGAGTAGGGGTCGGAGAGAGACCCAGTACTTC; CDR3aa: CSAASGSRGRRETQYF
v_gene: TRBV5-5; j_gene: TRBJ1-5; d_gene: TRBD1; abundance: few; CDR3nt: TGTGCCAGCAGCGGGGGACAGCGGGGTCAGCCCCAGCATTTT; CDR3aa: CASSGGQRGQPQHF
v_gene: TRBV28; j_gene: TRBJ2-7; d_gene: NA; abundance: many; CDR3nt: TGTGCCAGCAGTTTATTCGCCGGTACATACGAGCAGTACTTC; CDR3aa: CASSLFAGTYEQYF
v_gene: TRBV10-3; j_gene: TRBJ1-3; d_gene: NA; abundance: NA; CDR3nt: TGTGCCATCAGTGAACCGACCGTCTCTGGAAACACCATATATTTT; CDR3aa: CAISEPTVSGNTIYF
v_gene: TRBV18; j_gene: TRBJ2-3; d_gene: TRBD2; abundance: NA; CDR3nt: TGTGCCAGCTCACCGCGGGAGGGCACAGATACGCAGTATTTT; CDR3aa: CASSPREGTDTQYF
v_gene: TRBV10-3; j_gene: TRBJ1-1; d_gene: TRBD1; abundance: few; CDR3nt: TGTGCCATCAGCTACCGCGGGACAGGGGACACTGAAGCTTTCTTT; CDR3aa: CAISYRGTGDTEAFF
v_gene: TRBV6-1; j_gene: TRBJ2-2; d_gene: TRBD1; abundance: NA; CDR3nt: TGTGCCAGCAGAAATCCCGGGACAGGGAGCGCCGGGGAGCTGTTTTTT; CDR3aa: CASRNPGTGSAGELFF
v_gene: TRBV12-3/TRBV12-4; j_gene: TRBJ2-4; d_gene: TRBD2; abundance: NA; CDR3nt: TGTGCCAGCAGCCAACTACTAGCGGAAAACATTGGGGTTCAGTACTTC; CDR3aa: CASSQLLAENIGVQYF
v_gene: TRBV4-2; j_gene: TRBJ2-1; d_gene: TRBD2; abundance: NA; CDR3nt: TGTGCCAGCAGCCAAGGCGGGTCTAGCGGGAGTACAGTCCATGAGCAGTTCTTC; CDR3aa: CASSQGGSSGSTVHEQFF
v_gene: TRBV6-4; j_gene: TRBJ2-1; d_gene: NA; abundance: NA; CDR3nt: TGTGCCAGCAGTGACTTCGACAATGAGCAGTTCTTC; CDR3aa: CASSDFDNEQFF
v_gene: TRBV24-1; j_gene: TRBJ2-1; d_gene: TRBD2; abundance: few; CDR3nt: TGTGCCACCAGTGAGGTCAGCGGGAGCTCCTACAATGAGCAGTTCTTC; CDR3aa: CATSEVSGSSYNEQFF
v_gene: TRBV7-9; j_gene: TRBJ1-1; d_gene: NA; abundance: few; CDR3nt: TGTGCCAGCAGCTCACCTCCGGGACATCCTCCGCTCCTTGAAGCTTTCTTT; CDR3aa: CASSSPPGHPPLLEAFF
v_gene: TRBV29-1; j_gene: TRBJ2-1; d_gene: TRBD1; abundance: NA; CDR3nt: TGCAGCGTTGAAAGGGACAGTTTATCCTACAATGAGCAGTTCTTC; CDR3aa: CSVERDSLSYNEQFF
v_gene: TRBV5-1; j_gene: TRBJ2-7; d_gene: NA; abundance: NA; CDR3nt: TGCGCCAGCAGCGGGGGGTTCGGGACAGCCTTCGAGCAGTACTTC; CDR3aa: CASSGGFGTAFEQYF
v_gene: TRBV6-2/TRBV6-3; j_gene: TRBJ2-1; d_gene: NA; abundance: NA; CDR3nt: TGTGCCAGCAGTCCCCCCACAGGGCGGTCCTACAATGAGCAGTTCTTC; CDR3aa: CASSPPTGRSYNEQFF
v_gene: TRBV5-1; j_gene: TRBJ1-4; d_gene: TRBD1; abundance: NA; CDR3nt: TGCGCCAGCAGCACGGGACAGAGTAATGAAAAACCGTTTTTT; CDR3aa: CASSTGQSNEKPFF
v_gene: TRBV12-3/TRBV12-4; j_gene: TRBJ2-3; d_gene: TRBD2; abundance: few; CDR3nt: TGTGCCAGCAGTTTGGGCCGACTAGCGGACCTCACAGATACGCAGTATTTT; CDR3aa: CASSLGRLADLTDTQYF
v_gene: TRBV7-3; j_gene: TRBJ2-2; d_gene: NA; abundance: few; CDR3nt: TGTGCCAGCAGCCCAGGGGTGATTGGGGAGCTGTTTTTT; CDR3aa: CASSPGVIGELFF
v_gene: TRBV28; j_gene: TRBJ1-2; d_gene: TRBD1; abundance: NA; CDR3nt: TGTGCCAGCAGTTTAAGGGACAGGAATTATGGCTACACCTTC; CDR3aa: CASSLRDRNYGYTF
v_gene: TRBV6-4; j_gene: TRBJ2-1; d_gene: NA; abundance: NA; CDR3nt: TGTGCCAGCAGTGAACAGCGCTACAATGAGCAGTTCTTC; CDR3aa: CASSEQRYNEQFF
v_gene: TRBV20-1; j_gene: TRBJ2-3; d_gene: NA; abundance: few; CDR3nt: TGCAGTGCCAAGGCAGCGATAAGCACAGATACGCAGTATTTT; CDR3aa: CSAKAAISTDTQYF
v_gene: TRBV11-2; j_gene: TRBJ1-1; d_gene: NA; abundance: NA; CDR3nt: TGTGCCAGCAGCTTAGGGGCGCGGGGCCTGAACACTGAAGCTTTCTTT; CDR3aa: CASSLGARGLNTEAFF
v_gene: TRBV6-4; j_gene: TRBJ2-5; d_gene: TRBD2; abundance: few; CDR3nt: TGTGCCAGCAGTGAGGCGACTAGCGGGCTGGAAAAAGAGACCCAGTACTTC; CDR3aa: CASSEATSGLEKETQYF
v_gene: TRBV29-1; j_gene: TRBJ2-2; d_gene: TRBD1; abundance: NA; CDR3nt: TGCAGCGTACAACACCCCCCGATGACAGGGGAAGGAGCGAACACCGGGGAGCTGTTTTTT; CDR3aa: CSVQHPPMTGEGANTGELFF
v_gene: TRBV30; j_gene: TRBJ1-6; d_gene: NA; abundance: NA; CDR3nt: TGTGCCTGGAGTGGGAGAGGGAATTCACCCCTCCACTTT; CDR3aa: CAWSGRGNSPLHF
v_gene: TRBV7-8; j_gene: TRBJ2-1; d_gene: TRBD2; abundance: NA; CDR3nt: TGTGCCAGCAGCTTGCGCGGGAGGGCCGTAAATGAGCAGTTCTTC; CDR3aa: CASSLRGRAVNEQFF
v_gene: TRBV5-1; j_gene: TRBJ2-5; d_gene: TRBD1; abundance: NA; CDR3nt: TGCGCCAGCAGCGAGGGACAGACTCAAGAGACCCAGTACTTC; CDR3aa: CASSEGQTQETQYF
v_gene: TRBV10-3; j_gene: TRBJ1-1; d_gene: TRBD1; abundance: few; CDR3nt: TGTGCCATCAGTGGAAAGGAGACAGGGACCCTGAACACTGAAGCTTTCTTT; CDR3aa: CAISGKETGTLNTEAFF
v_gene: TRBV5-6; j_gene: TRBJ2-7; d_gene: NA; abundance: NA; CDR3nt: TGTGCCAGCAGCAGATCTAGCGCGGCCTACGAGCAGTACTTC; CDR3aa: CASSRSSAAYEQYF
v_gene: TRBV4-1; j_gene: TRBJ2-7; d_gene: NA; abundance: NA; CDR3nt: TGCGCCAGCAGCCAGTCGACAGTCTCCTACGAGCAGTACTTC; CDR3aa: CASSQSTVSYEQYF
v_gene: TRBV12-3/TRBV12-4; j_gene: TRBJ2-1; d_gene: NA; abundance: many; CDR3nt: TGTGCCAGCAGTTTGGATTCGAACTCCTACAATGAGCAGTTCTTC; CDR3aa: CASSLDSNSYNEQFF
v_gene: TRBV9; j_gene: TRBJ2-7; d_gene: NA; abundance: NA; CDR3nt: TGTGCCAGCAGCGTAAGGGACTTAAGCTCCTACGAGCAGTACTTC; CDR3aa: CASSVRDLSSYEQYF